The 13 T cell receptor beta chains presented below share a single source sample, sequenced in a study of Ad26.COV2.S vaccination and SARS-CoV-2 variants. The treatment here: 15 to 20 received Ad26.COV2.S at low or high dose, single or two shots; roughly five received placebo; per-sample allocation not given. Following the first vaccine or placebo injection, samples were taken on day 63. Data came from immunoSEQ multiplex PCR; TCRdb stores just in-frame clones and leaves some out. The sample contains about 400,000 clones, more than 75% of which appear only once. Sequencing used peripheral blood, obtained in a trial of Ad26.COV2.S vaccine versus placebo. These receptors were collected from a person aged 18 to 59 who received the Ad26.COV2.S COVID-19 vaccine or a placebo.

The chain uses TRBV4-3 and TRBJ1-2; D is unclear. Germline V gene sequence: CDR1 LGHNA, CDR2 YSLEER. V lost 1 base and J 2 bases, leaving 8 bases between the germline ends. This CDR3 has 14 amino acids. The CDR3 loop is CASSQGVQNYGYTF. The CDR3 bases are TGCGCCAGCAGCCAAGGGGTACAGAACTATGGCTACACCTTC.

The CDR3 DNA follows: TGTGCCAGCAGTTTATTGAGCAGTTCGGGCACAGATACGCAGTATTTT. As protein: CASSLLSSSGTDTQYF. The chain employs TRBV28 and TRBJ2-3; D is uncertain. Germline CDR1 and CDR2: MDHEN and SYDVKM. CDR3 length: 16 amino acids. The ends were cut back, 1 base at V and 1 base at J, with 12 bases in the middle.

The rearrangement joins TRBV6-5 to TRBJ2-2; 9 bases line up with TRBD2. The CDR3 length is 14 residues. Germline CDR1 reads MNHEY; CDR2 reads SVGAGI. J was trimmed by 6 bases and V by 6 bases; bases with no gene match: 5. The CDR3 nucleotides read TGTGCCAGCAGCCCGGGACTAGCTTCCGGGGAGCTGTTTTTT. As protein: CASSPGLASGELFF.

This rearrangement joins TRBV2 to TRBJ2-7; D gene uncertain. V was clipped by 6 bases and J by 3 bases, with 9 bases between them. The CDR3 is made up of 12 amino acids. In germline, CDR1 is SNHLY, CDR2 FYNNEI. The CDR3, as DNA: TGTGCCAGCAGGCGCCCGGACTACGAGCAGTACTTC. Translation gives CASRRPDYEQYF.

The CDR3: CASSLDQGWGGDTQYF. Written as DNA, the CDR3 is TGTGCCAGCAGCTTGGACCAAGGTTGGGGGGGAGATACGCAGTATTTT. This rearrangement joins TRBV5-6 to TRBJ2-3, with 7 bases lining up with TRBD2. CDR1 SGHDT and CDR2 YYEEEE come from the germline V gene. CDR3 length equals 16 residues. The V segment lost 0 bases and the J segment 5 bases; nucleotides outside the gene matches: 9.

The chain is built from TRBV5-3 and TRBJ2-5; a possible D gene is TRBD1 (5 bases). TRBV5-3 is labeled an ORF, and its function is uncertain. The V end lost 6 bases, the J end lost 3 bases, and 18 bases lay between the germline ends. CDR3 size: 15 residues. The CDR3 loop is CARTSPGLLEETQYF. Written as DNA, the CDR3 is TGTGCCAGAACGTCTCCAGGGCTACTCGAAGAGACCCAGTACTTC.

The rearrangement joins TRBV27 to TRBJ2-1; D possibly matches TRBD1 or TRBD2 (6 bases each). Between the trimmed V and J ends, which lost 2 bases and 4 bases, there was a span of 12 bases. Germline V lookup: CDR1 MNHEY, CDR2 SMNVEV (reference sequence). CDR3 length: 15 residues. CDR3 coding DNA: TGTGCCAGCAGTTTAAGGGGGGTAGCTTACAATGAGCAGTTCTTC. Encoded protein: CASSLRGVAYNEQFF.

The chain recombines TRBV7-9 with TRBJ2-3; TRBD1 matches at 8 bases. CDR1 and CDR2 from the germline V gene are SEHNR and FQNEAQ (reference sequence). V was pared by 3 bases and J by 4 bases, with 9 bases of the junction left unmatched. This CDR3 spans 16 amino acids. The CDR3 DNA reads TGTGCCAGCAGCTTCAGGTGGACAGGGAAGGCAGATACGCAGTATTTT. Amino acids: CASSFRWTGKADTQYF.

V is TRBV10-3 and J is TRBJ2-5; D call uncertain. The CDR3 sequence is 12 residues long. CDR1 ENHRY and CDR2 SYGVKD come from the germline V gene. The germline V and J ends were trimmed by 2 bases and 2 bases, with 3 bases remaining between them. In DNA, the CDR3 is TGTGCCATCAGTGAGGGGCAAGAGACCCAGTACTTC. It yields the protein CAISEGQETQYF.

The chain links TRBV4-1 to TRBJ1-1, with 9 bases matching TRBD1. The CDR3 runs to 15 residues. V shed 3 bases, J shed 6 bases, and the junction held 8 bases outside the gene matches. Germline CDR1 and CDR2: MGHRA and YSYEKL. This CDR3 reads CASSQMGQGGAEAFF. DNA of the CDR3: TGCGCCAGCAGCCAGATGGGACAGGGAGGGGCTGAAGCTTTCTTT.

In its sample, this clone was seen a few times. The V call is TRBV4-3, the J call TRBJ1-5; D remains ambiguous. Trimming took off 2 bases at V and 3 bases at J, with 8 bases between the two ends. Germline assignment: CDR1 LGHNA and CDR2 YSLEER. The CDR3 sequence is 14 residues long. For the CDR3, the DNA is TGCGCCAGCAGCCAACGGTATACCAATCAGCCCCAGCATTTT. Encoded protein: CASSQRYTNQPQHF.

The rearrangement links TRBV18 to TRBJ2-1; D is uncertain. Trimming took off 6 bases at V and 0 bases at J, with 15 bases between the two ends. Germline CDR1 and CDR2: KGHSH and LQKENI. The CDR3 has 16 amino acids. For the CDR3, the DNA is TGTGCCAGCTCGCTTACGGGCGTCAGCTCCTACAATGAGCAGTTCTTC. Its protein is CASSLTGVSSYNEQFF.

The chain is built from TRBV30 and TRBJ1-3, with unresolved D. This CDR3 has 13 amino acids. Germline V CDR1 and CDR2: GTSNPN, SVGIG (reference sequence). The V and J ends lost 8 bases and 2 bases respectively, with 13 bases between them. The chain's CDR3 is CAVSRGAGNTIYF. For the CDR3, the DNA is TGTGCCGTATCGCGGGGAGCTGGAAACACCATATATTTT.